This TCR beta chain came from a study of T cell responses to AZD1222 COVID-19 vaccine. Study results and caveats: Only a handful of AZD1222 recipients tested seropositive at baseline. A mostly white British donor set with more females was recruited, and clonal diversity was possibly underestimated. Spike regions recognized by vaccine-associated CD4 TCRs spanned the protein, led by 160-218 and 743-854. Repertoire sampling happened only post peak T cell response.

Generated by immunoSEQ multiplex PCR, the TCRdb table keeps only in-frame clones and is missing some. The sample shows some 150,000 clones, more than 85% of them seen only once. About this clone: The antigen is not known.

The sequence was collected from an adult in good health. Sample: peripheral blood, taken on day 0 of AZD1222 vaccination.

The CDR3 sequence is CASSQGRTSGGTDTQYF. The DNA for the CDR3 is TGCGCCAGCAGCCAAGGCCGGACTAGCGGGGGGACAGATACGCAGTATTTT. The V and J genes are TRBV4-1 and TRBJ2-3, with 14 nucleotides matching TRBD2. J was trimmed by 3 bases and V by 1 base; bases with no gene match: 3. There are 17 residues in the CDR3. Germline V CDR1 and CDR2: MGHRA, YSYEKL.